This T cell receptor (beta chain) was identified in a study of cytomegalovirus exposure and HLA in healthy donors. About the research overall: About 179 million T cells yielded under 130 million unique TCR beta sequences in earlier analysis.

The CDR3 runs 15 residues. V was pared by 3 bases and J by 2 bases, with 7 bases of the junction left unmatched. From germline, CDR1 is LNHDA and CDR2 SQIVND (reference sequence). The PCR made use of 60 Vbeta and 13 Jbeta primers. Authors' data handling: About 12 million shared chains were among the roughly 78 million unique TCR beta chains that a later analysis counted. Clones were read by immunoSEQ multiplex PCR, and TCRdb kept only the in-frame ones, dropping some. Clonal size and the V and J genes are those of that table, whereas D and trimming came from the DNA. Of about 170,000 clones in the sample, around 80% were seen once.

This sequence originates from a woman between 45 and 65 years old in good health and CMV-seropositive. The sample comprised PBMCs. The V and J genes are TRBV19 and TRBJ2-7; 7 bases align to TRBD2. The CDR3 nucleotides are TGTGCCAGTAGTATCTCCCGGGGAGGGGCCTACGAGCAGTACTTC. Its protein product is CASSISRGGAYEQYF.